This TCR beta chain derives from a study of Ad26.COV2.S vaccination and SARS-CoV-2 variants. Study details: The authors gave Ad26.COV2.S intramuscularly, either once or twice 56 days apart. General observations from the study: For non-spike TCRs, breadth in vaccine recipients resembled that in placebo recipients. Compared with placebo recipients, vaccine recipients had higher spike-specific TCR breadth. Post-vaccination breadth of spike-specific CD8+ and CD4+ T cell responses was reportedly substantial.

The sample's treatment: approximately 18 received Ad26.COV2.S at low or high dose, single or two shots; roughly five received placebo; per-sample allocation not given. Day 63 after the first vaccine or placebo injection was the time point for sampling. About this clone: As yet, its antigen is unknown.

This table comes from immunoSEQ multiplex PCR, and its TCRdb copy is limited to in-frame clones, with some not included. This sample has 200,000 to 300,000 clones; around nine tenths occur once, and the top ten carry around 10%. The J segment lost 4 bases and the V segment lost 6 bases, leaving 2 bases of the junction unmatched. The CDR3 runs to 13 residues. Germline lookup yields CDR1 SGHTA and CDR2 FQGTGA. The chain employs TRBV7-3 and TRBJ1-1, with 10 bases identical to TRBD1. The sequenced sample was peripheral blood, obtained in a trial of Ad26.COV2.S vaccine versus placebo. This receptor was identified in a person aged 18-65 years who received the Ad26.COV2.S COVID-19 vaccine or a placebo. The CDR3 coding sequence is TGTGCCAGCAGGGGACAGGGGAGCACTGAAGCTTTCTTT. Its protein is CASRGQGSTEAFF.